What follows are 26 T cell receptor beta chains derived from one specimen sequenced in a study of OX40 agonist ivuxolimab in advanced cancers. Data came from immunoSEQ multiplex PCR; TCRdb stores just in-frame clones and leaves some out. This sample yields around 60,000 clones, of which 87% are seen a single time; 15% to 20% belongs to the top ten. Here the sequenced sample was CD4+ or CD8+ T cells sorted from blood, taken in a trial of the OX40 agonist ivuxolimab. These TCRs come from an adult with an advanced solid tumor such as melanoma, head and neck, liver or kidney cancer.

This clone was seen a few times. The V call is TRBV19, the J call TRBJ2-1; TRBD1 matches 9 bases. Germline CDR1 is LNHDA and CDR2 is SQIVND (reference sequence). This CDR3 region has 14 residues. J was trimmed by 6 bases and V by 3 bases; bases with no gene match: 3. Here the CDR3 reads CASSIGTGFNEQFF. The CDR3 coding sequence is TGTGCCAGTAGTATTGGGACAGGGTTCAATGAGCAGTTCTTC.

This clone is labeled as large. This chain uses TRBV5-6 with TRBJ2-7; a possible D gene is TRBD1 (5 bases). Germline V gene sequence: CDR1 SGHDT, CDR2 YYEEEE. Trimming left V 0 bases short and J 5 bases short, with 15 bases between. The CDR3 contains 15 residues. The CDR3 DNA sequence: TGTGCCAGCAGCTTGGGGGGCCAGGAAGAGGACGAGCAGTACTTC. Protein sequence: CASSLGGQEEDEQYF.

The genes are TRBV4-1 and TRBJ2-3; tentatively, D is TRBD1 (6 bases). The V and J ends lost 0 bases and 4 bases respectively, with 17 bases between them. Germline V gene sequence: CDR1 MGHRA, CDR2 YSYEKL. The CDR3 sequence is 17 residues long. The CDR3: CASSQDPVQGGPDTQYF. Written as DNA, the CDR3 is TGCGCCAGCAGCCAAGATCCCGTACAGGGCGGTCCAGATACGCAGTATTTT.

This clone was detected once. The rearrangement uses TRBV4-1 and TRBJ1-1; perhaps TRBD1 as D (5 bases). Trimming left V 2 bases short and J 5 bases short, with 9 bases between. The germline V gene has CDR1 MGHRA and CDR2 YSYEKL. This CDR3 is built from 13 residues. CDR3 DNA: TGCGCCAGCAGCCAACTAGGGGCTACTGAAGCTTTCTTT. This gives the protein CASSQLGATEAFF.

In this sample, this clone turned up once. The V gene is TRBV6-4, the J gene TRBJ2-7; the D is unclear. This CDR3 spans 14 amino acids. Germline V gene sequence: CDR1 MRHNA, CDR2 SNTAGT. Trimming took 3 bases from V and 2 from J, leaving 11 bases between them. As DNA, the CDR3 is TGTGCCAGCAGTGAGAAACCTAAGGCCTACGAGCAGTACTTC. Translating it yields CASSEKPKAYEQYF.

By share, this clone counts as large (0.1 to 1%). The chain has TRBV28 and TRBJ2-1; either TRBD1 or TRBD2 may supply D (5 bases each). The CDR3 loop spans 14 amino acids. Deletions cut 4 bases from V and 3 bases from J, with 10 bases between. Germline lookup yields CDR1 MDHEN and CDR2 SYDVKM. The CDR3 DNA reads TGTGCCAGCAGTTCCGGGACGGACTACAATGAGCAGTTCTTC. It is translated as CASSSGTDYNEQFF.

The V gene is TRBV28, the J gene TRBJ2-7; D remains unclear. The V gene's germline CDR1 is MDHEN and CDR2 SYDVKM. The germline V and J ends were trimmed by 5 bases and 6 bases, with 23 bases remaining between them. This CDR3 contains 16 residues. The CDR3 DNA sequence: TGTGCCAGCAGTCTCACCCCCCCTCCTTCCCTCGGCGAGCAGTACTTC. Its protein is CASSLTPPPSLGEQYF.

The J gene is TRBJ1-5, the V gene TRBV6-1; 9 bases align to TRBD1. The germline gives CDR1 MNHNS, CDR2 SASEGT. CDR3 length: 15 residues. The junction had 11 bases not matched to a gene; V was cut back by 8 bases and J by 6 bases. The CDR3 DNA follows: TGTGCCAGCGAGGTTGGGGGACAGGGTGGTCAGCCCCAGCATTTT. It translates to CASEVGGQGGQPQHF.

V and J are TRBV29-1 and TRBJ1-1, with D uncertain. Per the germline V gene, CDR1 is SQVTM and CDR2 is ANQGSEA. The CDR3 spans 11 residues. The V end lost 6 bases, the J end lost 8 bases, and 13 bases lay between the germline ends. CDR3 residues: CSVGRTFEAFF. The CDR3, as DNA: TGCAGCGTCGGTAGGACCTTCGAAGCTTTCTTT.

The chain couples TRBV6-4 to TRBJ2-2, with TRBD1 matching 9 bases. The CDR3 has 15 residues. Looked up from germline, CDR1 is MRHNA and CDR2 is SNTAGT. J was trimmed by 4 bases and V by 0 bases; bases with no gene match: 0. Here the CDR3 reads CASSDSTGGTGELFF. The CDR3 DNA follows: TGTGCCAGCAGTGACTCGACAGGGGGCACCGGGGAGCTGTTTTTT.

This clone was detected only once. The CDR3 reads CASSHGGGAGTDTQYF. The CDR3 nucleotides read TGTGCCAGCAGCCATGGGGGGGGCGCGGGCACAGATACGCAGTATTTT. This sequence joins TRBV5-4 and TRBJ2-3, with a possible D match to TRBD2 (7 bases). Trimming removed 4 bases at V and 1 base at J, with 16 bases between. Per the germline V gene, CDR1 is SGHNT and CDR2 is YYREEE (reference sequence). The CDR3 sequence is 16 residues long. Full variable domain (rest looked up from reference TRBV5-4 and TRBJ2-3): ETGVTQSPTHLIKTRGQQVTLRCSSQSGHNTVSWYQQALGQGPQFIFQYYREEENGRGNFPPRFSGLQFPNYSSELNVNALELDDSALYLCASSHGGGAGTDTQYFGPGTRLTVL.

This rearrangement joins TRBV4-1 to TRBJ2-3; D remains ambiguous. The CDR3 runs to 13 residues. Germline loops: CDR1 MGHRA, CDR2 YSYEKL. With 8 bases removed from V and 4 bases from J, the gap between germline ends came to 13 bases. In DNA, the CDR3 is TGCGCCAGCGGTTACCCGTCAGCAGATACGCAGTATTTT. It specifies CASGYPSADTQYF.

This chain uses TRBV4-2 with TRBJ2-3; D perhaps matches TRBD2 (6 bases). Germline V CDR1 and CDR2: LGHNA, YNFKEQ. The CDR3 contains 16 residues. V was clipped by 1 base and J by 2 bases, with 13 bases between them. In DNA, the CDR3 is TGTGCCAGCAGCCAAGCAAGACTAGATCTCACAGATACGCAGTATTTT. Amino acid sequence: CASSQARLDLTDTQYF.

This clone was detected only once. The chain combines TRBV7-9 with TRBJ2-7, with 10 bases aligning to TRBD1. Trimming at V came to 5 bases and at J to 2 bases, leaving 6 bases not matched to a gene. This CDR3 has 15 residues. The germline V gene encodes CDR1 SEHNR and CDR2 FQNEAQ (reference sequence). CDR3 amino acids: CASSPGTGATYEQYF. CDR3 nucleotide sequence: TGTGCCAGCAGCCCCGGGACAGGGGCTACCTACGAGCAGTACTTC.

The chain is built from TRBV7-9 and TRBJ2-6; D gene uncertain. This CDR3 is 14 amino acids long. Germline-derived CDR1 and CDR2 are SEHNR and FQNEAQ (reference sequence). V dropped 1 base and J dropped 0 bases, with 1 base sitting between them. The CDR3 here is CASSLGSGANVLTF. DNA for the CDR3: TGTGCCAGCAGCTTAGGCTCTGGGGCCAACGTCCTGACTTTC.

The chain has TRBV28 and TRBJ2-5, with D perhaps matching TRBD2 (6 bases). The end of the DNA is better explained by TRBJ2-7, so the J call may be wrong. Germline loops: CDR1 MDHEN, CDR2 SYDVKM. This CDR3 comprises 14 residues. CDR3 loop: CASSWEAKSYEQYF. The CDR3 DNA reads as TGTGCCAGCAGCTGGGAGGCGAAATCCTACGAGCAGTACTTC.

V usage is TRBV5-4 and J usage is TRBJ1-2; no definite D call. Germline CDR1 and CDR2: SGHNT and YYREEE (reference sequence). V was clipped by 4 bases and J by 6 bases, with 16 bases between them. The CDR3 runs to 14 residues. The CDR3 reads CASSQELEGHGYTF. In DNA form, the CDR3 reads TGTGCCAGCAGCCAAGAGCTAGAAGGGCATGGCTACACCTTC.

The V and J genes are TRBV10-3 and TRBJ2-1; 7 nucleotides match TRBD2. Germline-derived CDR1 and CDR2 are ENHRY and SYGVKD. Unmatched junction bases numbered 12, after V lost 3 bases and J lost 7 bases. This CDR3 spans 16 amino acids. The CDR3 loop is CAISEGRGGGGNEQFF. The CDR3 nucleotides read TGTGCCATCAGTGAAGGGAGGGGAGGAGGTGGGAATGAGCAGTTCTTC.

CDR3 protein: CASSLPGGTKNIQYF. The DNA of the CDR3 is TGTGCCAGCAGTTTACCTGGGGGGACCAAAAACATTCAGTACTTC. The chain joins TRBV28 to TRBJ2-4, with D possibly TRBD2 on 6 matching bases. V was trimmed by 2 bases and J by 2 bases, leaving 10 bases between them. Germline values: CDR1 MDHEN, CDR2 SYDVKM. The CDR3 has 15 amino acids.

The rearrangement uses TRBV19 and TRBJ2-4, with TRBD1 matching 11 bases. CDR3 length equals 12 residues. V gave up 7 bases and J gave up 13 bases; unmatched junction bases: 6. Germline lookup yields CDR1 LNHDA and CDR2 SQIVND (reference sequence). This chain's CDR3 is CASTDRGPPQYF. The CDR3 DNA sequence: TGTGCCAGTACGGACAGGGGGCCCCCCCAGTACTTC.

This clone was recorded a few times. The chain recombines TRBV6-4 with TRBJ2-1, with D possibly being TRBD2 (6 bases). V lost 0 bases to trimming and J lost 6 bases, with 9 bases between them. CDR1 MRHNA and CDR2 SNTAGT come from the germline V gene. The CDR3 spans 14 residues. The CDR3 sequence: CASSDSGGGNEQFF. The CDR3 region has the DNA TGTGCCAGCAGTGACTCGGGGGGAGGCAATGAGCAGTTCTTC.

The V gene is TRBV6-1, the J gene TRBJ2-1; D gene unclear. Trimming stripped 8 bases from V and 1 base from J, with 12 bases between. This CDR3 comprises 14 residues. The V gene's germline CDR1 is MNHNS and CDR2 SASEGT. The CDR3 coding sequence is TGTGCCAGCGGGGATCCTGGTTCCTACAATGAGCAGTTCTTC. This encodes CASGDPGSYNEQFF.

V is TRBV5-4 and J is TRBJ1-2, with a possible D match to TRBD1 (5 bases). CDR1 is SGHNT and CDR2 is YYREEE in the germline V gene (reference sequence). The CDR3 runs 14 residues. With 4 bases removed from V and 8 bases from J, the gap between germline ends came to 18 bases. The CDR3 sequence is CASSARNPGSGYTF. CDR3 DNA sequence: TGTGCCAGCAGCGCCCGGAATCCAGGGTCAGGCTACACCTTC.

In regard to this clone: The same CDR3 also results from other DNA sequences found in this sample. The rearrangement joins TRBV4-1 to TRBJ2-7, with 9 bases lining up with TRBD1. Unmatched junction bases numbered 5, after V lost 2 bases and J lost 3 bases. Germline V gene sequence: CDR1 MGHRA, CDR2 YSYEKL. The CDR3 spans 15 residues. The DNA of the CDR3 is TGCGCCAGCAGCCAATCCGGGACAGGGCTCTACGAGCAGTACTTC. This translates into CASSQSGTGLYEQYF.

The chain uses TRBV5-1 and TRBJ2-1; 12 bases align to TRBD2. CDR3 size: 15 residues. CDR1 and CDR2 from the germline V gene are SGHRS and YFSETQ. The J segment lost 7 bases and the V segment lost 2 bases, leaving 4 bases of the junction unmatched. The CDR3 protein is CASSFRLAGANEQFF. CDR3 coding DNA: TGCGCCAGCAGCTTTAGACTAGCGGGGGCGAATGAGCAGTTCTTC.

The chain couples TRBV10-3 to TRBJ1-1, with D unclear. Germline V gene lookup returns CDR1 ENHRY and CDR2 SYGVKD. This CDR3 spans 14 amino acids. The V end was cut by 6 bases, the J end by 0 bases, with 11 bases between. In DNA, the CDR3 is TGTGCCATCAGAGGTCCGGCGGTGAACACTGAAGCTTTCTTT. Its protein is CAIRGPAVNTEAFF.